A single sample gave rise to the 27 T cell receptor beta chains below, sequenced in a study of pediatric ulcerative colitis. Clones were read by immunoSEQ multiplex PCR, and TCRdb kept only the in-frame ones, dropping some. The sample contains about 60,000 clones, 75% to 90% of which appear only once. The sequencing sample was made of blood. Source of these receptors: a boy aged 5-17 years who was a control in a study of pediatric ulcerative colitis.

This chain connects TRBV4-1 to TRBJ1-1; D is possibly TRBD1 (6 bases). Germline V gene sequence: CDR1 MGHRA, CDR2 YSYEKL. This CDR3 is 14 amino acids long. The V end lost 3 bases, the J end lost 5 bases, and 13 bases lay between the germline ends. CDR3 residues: CASSQVGGRTEAFF. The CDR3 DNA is TGCGCCAGCAGCCAGGTGGGGGGCCGGACTGAAGCTTTCTTT.

The CDR3 here is CASTPLAGGSGELFF. The CDR3 nucleotides are TGTGCCAGCACGCCACTAGCGGGGGGGTCCGGGGAGCTGTTTTTT. V usage is TRBV2 and J usage is TRBJ2-2, with TRBD2 identical over 13 bases. Germline V lookup: CDR1 SNHLY, CDR2 FYNNEI. V lost 7 bases and J lost 6; bases outside the gene matches: 5. This CDR3 is 15 amino acids long.

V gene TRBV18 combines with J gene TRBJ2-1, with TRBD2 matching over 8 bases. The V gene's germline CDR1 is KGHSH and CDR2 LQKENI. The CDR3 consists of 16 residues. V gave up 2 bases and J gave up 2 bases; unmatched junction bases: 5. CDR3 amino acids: CASSPEPGGPYNEQFF. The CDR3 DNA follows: TGTGCCAGCTCACCAGAGCCGGGGGGGCCCTACAATGAGCAGTTCTTC.

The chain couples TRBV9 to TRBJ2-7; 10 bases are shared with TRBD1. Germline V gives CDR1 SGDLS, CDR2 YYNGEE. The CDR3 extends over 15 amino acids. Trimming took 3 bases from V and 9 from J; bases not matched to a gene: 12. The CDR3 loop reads CASSAGGTGVLWQYF. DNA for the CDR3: TGTGCCAGCAGCGCGGGCGGGACAGGGGTGTTATGGCAGTACTTC. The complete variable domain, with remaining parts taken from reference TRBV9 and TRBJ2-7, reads DSGVTQTPKHLITATGQRVTLRCSPRSGDLSVYWYQQSLDQGLQFLIQYYNGEERAKGNILERFSAQQFPDLHSELNLSSLELGDSALYFCASSAGGTGVLWQYFGPGTRLTVT.

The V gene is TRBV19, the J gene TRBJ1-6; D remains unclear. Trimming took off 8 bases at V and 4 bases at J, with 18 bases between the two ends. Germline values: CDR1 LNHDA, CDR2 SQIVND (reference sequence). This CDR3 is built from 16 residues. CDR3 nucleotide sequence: TGTGCCAGTTCCACAAGGGCCCAGGTGTATAATTCACCCCTCCACTTT. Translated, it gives CASSTRAQVYNSPLHF.

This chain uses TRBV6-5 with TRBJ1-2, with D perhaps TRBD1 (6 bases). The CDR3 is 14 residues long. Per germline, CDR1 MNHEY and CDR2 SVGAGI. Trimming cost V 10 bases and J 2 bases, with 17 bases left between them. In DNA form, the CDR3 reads TGTGCCACGTTACAGGGAGAGGTGAACTATGGCTACACCTTC. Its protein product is CATLQGEVNYGYTF.

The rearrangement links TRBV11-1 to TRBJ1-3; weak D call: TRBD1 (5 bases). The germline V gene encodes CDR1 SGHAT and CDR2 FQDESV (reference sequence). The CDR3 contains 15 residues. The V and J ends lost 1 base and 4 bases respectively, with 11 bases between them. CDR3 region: CASSLGPRAGNTIYF. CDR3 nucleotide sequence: TGTGCCAGCAGCTTAGGCCCCAGGGCCGGAAACACCATATATTTT. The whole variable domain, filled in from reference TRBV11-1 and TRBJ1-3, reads EAEVAQSPRYKITEKSQAVAFWCDPISGHATLYWYRQILGQGPELLVQFQDESVVDDSQLPKDRFSAERLKGVDSTLKIQPAELGDSAMYLCASSLGPRAGNTIYFGEGSWLTVV.

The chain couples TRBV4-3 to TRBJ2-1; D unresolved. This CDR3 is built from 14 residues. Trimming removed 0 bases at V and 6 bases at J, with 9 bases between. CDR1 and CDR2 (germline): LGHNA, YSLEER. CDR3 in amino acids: CASSQDYSSNEQFF. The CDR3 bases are TGCGCCAGCAGCCAAGACTACAGCTCCAATGAGCAGTTCTTC.

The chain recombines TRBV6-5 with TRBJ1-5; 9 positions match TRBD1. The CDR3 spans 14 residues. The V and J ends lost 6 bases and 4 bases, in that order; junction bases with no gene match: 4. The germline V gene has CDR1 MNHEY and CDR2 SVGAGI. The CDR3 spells CASSPQGANQPQHF. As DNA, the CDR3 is TGTGCCAGCAGCCCACAGGGGGCGAATCAGCCCCAGCATTTT.

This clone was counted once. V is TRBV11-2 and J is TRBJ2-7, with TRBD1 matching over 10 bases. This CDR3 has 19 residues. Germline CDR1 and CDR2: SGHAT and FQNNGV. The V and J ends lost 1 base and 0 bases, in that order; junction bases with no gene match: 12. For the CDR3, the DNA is TGTGCCAGCAGCTTAGCCTCAGTTTTGGGGACAGGGGTCTCCTACGAGCAGTACTTC. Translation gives CASSLASVLGTGVSYEQYF.

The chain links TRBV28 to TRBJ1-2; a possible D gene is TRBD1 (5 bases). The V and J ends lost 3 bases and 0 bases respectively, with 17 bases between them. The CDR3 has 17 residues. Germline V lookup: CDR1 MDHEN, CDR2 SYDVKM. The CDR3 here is CASSFFFLDTTNYGYTF. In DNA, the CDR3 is TGTGCCAGCAGTTTTTTTTTCCTGGACACTACTAACTATGGCTACACCTTC.

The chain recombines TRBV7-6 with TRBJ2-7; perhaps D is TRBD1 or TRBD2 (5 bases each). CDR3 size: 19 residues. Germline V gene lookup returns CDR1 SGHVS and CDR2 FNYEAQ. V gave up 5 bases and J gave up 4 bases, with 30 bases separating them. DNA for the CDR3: TGTGCCAGCAGCACCAGCTTAAGGGGCCGAGGGGCCCTTGTGTACGAGCAGTACTTC. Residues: CASSTSLRGRGALVYEQYF.

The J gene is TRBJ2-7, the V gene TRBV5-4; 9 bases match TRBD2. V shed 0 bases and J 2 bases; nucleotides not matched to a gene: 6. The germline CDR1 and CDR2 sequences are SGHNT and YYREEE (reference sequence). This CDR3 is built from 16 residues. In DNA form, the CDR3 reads TGTGCCAGCAGCTTGGGGGGGCTAGCGGGACCCTACGAGCAGTACTTC. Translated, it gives CASSLGGLAGPYEQYF.

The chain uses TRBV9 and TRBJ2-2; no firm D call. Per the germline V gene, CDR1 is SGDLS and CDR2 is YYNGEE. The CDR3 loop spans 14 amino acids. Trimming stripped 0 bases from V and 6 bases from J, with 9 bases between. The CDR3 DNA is TGTGCCAGCAGCGTAGTCACCTCGGCCGGGGAGCTGTTTTTT. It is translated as CASSVVTSAGELFF.

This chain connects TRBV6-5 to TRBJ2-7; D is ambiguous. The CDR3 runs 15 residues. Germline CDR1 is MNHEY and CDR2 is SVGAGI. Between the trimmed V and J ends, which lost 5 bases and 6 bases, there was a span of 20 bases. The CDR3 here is CASSQLVHSVGEQYF. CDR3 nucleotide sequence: TGTGCCAGCAGTCAACTTGTCCATTCCGTCGGCGAGCAGTACTTC.

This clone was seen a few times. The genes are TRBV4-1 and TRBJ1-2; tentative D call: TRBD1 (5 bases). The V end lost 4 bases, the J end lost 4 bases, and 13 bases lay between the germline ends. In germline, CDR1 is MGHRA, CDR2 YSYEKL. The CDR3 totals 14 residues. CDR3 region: CASSPQAVSYGYTF. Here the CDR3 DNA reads TGCGCCAGCAGCCCACAGGCGGTATCCTATGGCTACACCTTC.

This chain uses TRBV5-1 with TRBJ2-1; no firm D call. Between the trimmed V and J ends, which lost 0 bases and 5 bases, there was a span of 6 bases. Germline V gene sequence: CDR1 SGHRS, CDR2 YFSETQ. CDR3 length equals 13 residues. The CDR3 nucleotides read TGCGCCAGCAGCTTGGCCCTAGACAATGAGCAGTTCTTC. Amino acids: CASSLALDNEQFF.

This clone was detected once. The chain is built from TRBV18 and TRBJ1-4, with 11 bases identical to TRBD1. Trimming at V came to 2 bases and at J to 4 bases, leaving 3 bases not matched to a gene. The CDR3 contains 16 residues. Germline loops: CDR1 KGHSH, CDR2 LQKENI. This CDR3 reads CASSPGQGAINEKLFF. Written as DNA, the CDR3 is TGTGCCAGCTCACCAGGACAGGGGGCAATTAATGAAAAACTGTTTTTT.

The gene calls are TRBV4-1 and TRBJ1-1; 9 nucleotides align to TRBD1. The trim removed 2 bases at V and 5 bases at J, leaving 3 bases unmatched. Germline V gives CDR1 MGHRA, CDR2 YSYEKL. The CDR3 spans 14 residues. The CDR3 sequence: CASSQWDRATEAFF. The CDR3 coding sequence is TGCGCCAGCAGCCAATGGGACAGGGCAACTGAAGCTTTCTTT.

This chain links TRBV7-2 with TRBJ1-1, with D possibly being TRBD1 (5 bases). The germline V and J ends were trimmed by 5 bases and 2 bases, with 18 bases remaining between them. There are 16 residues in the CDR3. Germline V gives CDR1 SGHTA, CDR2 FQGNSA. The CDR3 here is CASSPRGVTGNTEAFF. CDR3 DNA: TGTGCCAGCAGCCCCCGAGGGGTCACAGGAAACACTGAAGCTTTCTTT.

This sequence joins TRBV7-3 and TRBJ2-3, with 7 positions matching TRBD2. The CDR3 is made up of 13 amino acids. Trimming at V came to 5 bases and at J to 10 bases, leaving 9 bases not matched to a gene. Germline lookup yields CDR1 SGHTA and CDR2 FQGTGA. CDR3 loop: CASSPSGATSQYF. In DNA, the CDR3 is TGTGCCAGCAGCCCCAGCGGGGCAACATCGCAGTATTTT.

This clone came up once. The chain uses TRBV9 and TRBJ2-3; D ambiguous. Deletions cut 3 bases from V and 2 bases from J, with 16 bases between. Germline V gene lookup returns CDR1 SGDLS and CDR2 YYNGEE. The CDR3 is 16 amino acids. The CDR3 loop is CASSAVDMDVTDTQYF. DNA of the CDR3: TGTGCCAGCAGCGCAGTAGATATGGATGTCACAGATACGCAGTATTTT.

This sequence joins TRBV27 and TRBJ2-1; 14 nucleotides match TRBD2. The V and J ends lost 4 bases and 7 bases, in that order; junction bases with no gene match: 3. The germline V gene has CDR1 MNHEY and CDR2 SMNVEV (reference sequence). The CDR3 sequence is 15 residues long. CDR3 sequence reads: CASSWGLAGANEQFF. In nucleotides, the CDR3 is TGTGCCAGCAGTTGGGGACTAGCGGGAGCAAATGAGCAGTTCTTC.

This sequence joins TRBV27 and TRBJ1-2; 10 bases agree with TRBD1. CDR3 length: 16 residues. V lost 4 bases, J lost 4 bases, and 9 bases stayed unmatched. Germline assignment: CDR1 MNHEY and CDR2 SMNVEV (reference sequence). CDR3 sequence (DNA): TGTGCCAGCAGTTCTACGGACAGGGGGGTGGGCTATGGCTACACCTTC. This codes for CASSSTDRGVGYGYTF.

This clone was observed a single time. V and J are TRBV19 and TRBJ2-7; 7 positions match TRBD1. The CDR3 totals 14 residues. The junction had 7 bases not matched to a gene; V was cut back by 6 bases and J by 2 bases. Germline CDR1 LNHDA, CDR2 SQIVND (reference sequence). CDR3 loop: CASRDVGGAYEQYF. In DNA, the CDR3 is TGTGCCAGTAGGGATGTAGGGGGCGCCTACGAGCAGTACTTC.

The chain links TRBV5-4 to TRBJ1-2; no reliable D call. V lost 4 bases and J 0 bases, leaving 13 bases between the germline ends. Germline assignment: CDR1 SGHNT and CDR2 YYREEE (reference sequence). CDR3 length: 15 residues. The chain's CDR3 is CASSPVMTANYGYTF. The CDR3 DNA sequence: TGTGCCAGCAGCCCTGTCATGACCGCTAACTATGGCTACACCTTC.

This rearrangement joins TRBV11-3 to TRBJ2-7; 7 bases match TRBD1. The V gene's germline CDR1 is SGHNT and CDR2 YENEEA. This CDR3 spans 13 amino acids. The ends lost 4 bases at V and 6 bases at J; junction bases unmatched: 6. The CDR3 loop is CASSSYPGGEQYF. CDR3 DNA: TGTGCCAGCAGCTCCTACCCAGGGGGCGAGCAGTACTTC. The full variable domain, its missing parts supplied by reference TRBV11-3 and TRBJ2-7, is EAGVVQSPRYKIIEKKQPVAFWCNPISGHNTLYWYLQNLGQGPELLIRYENEEAVDDSQLPKDRFSAERLKGVDSTLKIQPAELGDSAVYLCASSSYPGGEQYFGPGTRLTVT.